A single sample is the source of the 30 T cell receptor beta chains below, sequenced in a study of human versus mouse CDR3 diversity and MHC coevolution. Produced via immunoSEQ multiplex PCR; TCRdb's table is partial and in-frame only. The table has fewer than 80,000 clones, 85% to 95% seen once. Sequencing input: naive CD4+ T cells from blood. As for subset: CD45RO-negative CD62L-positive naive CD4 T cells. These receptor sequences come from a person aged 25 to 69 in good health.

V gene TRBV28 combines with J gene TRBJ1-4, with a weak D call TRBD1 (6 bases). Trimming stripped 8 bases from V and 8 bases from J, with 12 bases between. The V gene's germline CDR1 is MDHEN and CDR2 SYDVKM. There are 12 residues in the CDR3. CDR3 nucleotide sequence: TGTGCCAGCTTGAGGGGGAAGGAAAAACTGTTTTTT. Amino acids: CASLRGKEKLFF.

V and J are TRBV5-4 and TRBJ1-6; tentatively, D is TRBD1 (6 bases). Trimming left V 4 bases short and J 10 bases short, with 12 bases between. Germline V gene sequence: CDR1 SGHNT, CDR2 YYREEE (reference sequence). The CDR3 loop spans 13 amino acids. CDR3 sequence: CASSTDRKSPLHF. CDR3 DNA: TGTGCCAGCAGCACCGACAGGAAATCACCCCTCCACTTT.

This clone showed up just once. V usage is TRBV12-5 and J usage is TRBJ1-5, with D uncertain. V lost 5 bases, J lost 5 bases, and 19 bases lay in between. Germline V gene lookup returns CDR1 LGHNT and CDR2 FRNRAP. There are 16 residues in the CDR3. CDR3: CASGVAEGGGHQPQHF. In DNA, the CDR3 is TGTGCTAGTGGTGTGGCTGAGGGAGGCGGCCATCAGCCCCAGCATTTT.

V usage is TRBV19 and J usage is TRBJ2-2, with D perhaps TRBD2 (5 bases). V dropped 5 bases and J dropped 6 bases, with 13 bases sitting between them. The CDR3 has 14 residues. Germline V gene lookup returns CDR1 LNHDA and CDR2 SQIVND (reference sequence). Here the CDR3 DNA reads TGTGCCAGTAGTCCGGGGAAGGGTGCCGGGGAGCTGTTTTTT. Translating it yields CASSPGKGAGELFF.

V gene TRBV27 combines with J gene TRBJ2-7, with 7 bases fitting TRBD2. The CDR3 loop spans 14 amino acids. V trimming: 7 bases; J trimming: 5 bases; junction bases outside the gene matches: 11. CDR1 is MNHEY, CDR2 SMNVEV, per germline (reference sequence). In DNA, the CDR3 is TGTGCCAGCACCAGACTTGGGGGAGGGAACGAGCAGTACTTC. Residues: CASTRLGGGNEQYF.

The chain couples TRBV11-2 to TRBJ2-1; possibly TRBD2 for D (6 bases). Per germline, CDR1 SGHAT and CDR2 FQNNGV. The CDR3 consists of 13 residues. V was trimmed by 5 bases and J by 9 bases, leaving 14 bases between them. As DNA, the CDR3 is TGTGCCAGCAGCCCACCGGGACTGACTGAGCAGTTCTTC. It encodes CASSPPGLTEQFF.

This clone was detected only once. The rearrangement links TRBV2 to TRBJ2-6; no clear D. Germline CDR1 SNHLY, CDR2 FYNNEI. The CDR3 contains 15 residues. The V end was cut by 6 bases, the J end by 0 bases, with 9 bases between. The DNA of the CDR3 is TGTGCCAGCAGCATCACTCGCTCTGGGGCCAACGTCCTGACTTTC. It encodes CASSITRSGANVLTF.

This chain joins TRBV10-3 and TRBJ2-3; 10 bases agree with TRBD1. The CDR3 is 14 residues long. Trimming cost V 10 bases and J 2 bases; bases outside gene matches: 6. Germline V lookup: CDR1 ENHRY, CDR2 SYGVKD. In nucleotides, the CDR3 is TGTGCCACAGACAGGGGGCTGGTCACAGATACGCAGTATTTT. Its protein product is CATDRGLVTDTQYF.

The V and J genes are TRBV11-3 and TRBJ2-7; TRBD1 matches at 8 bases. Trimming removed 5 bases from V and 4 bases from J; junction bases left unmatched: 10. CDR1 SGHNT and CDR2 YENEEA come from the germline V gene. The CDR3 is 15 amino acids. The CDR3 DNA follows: TGTGCCAGCAGCCCGGGACAGGCGGGGTTATACGAGCAGTACTTC. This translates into CASSPGQAGLYEQYF.

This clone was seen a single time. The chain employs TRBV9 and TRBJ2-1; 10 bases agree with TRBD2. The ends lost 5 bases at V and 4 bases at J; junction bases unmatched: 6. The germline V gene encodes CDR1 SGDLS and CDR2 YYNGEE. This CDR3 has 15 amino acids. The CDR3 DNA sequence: TGTGCCAGCAGTTTACTAGCGGGAACATACAATGAGCAGTTCTTC. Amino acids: CASSLLAGTYNEQFF.

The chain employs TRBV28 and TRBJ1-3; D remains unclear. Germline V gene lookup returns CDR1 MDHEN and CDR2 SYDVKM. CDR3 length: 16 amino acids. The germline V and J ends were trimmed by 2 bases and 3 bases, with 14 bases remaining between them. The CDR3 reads CASSLGGQAFGNTIYF. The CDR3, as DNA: TGTGCCAGCAGTTTAGGAGGTCAGGCATTTGGAAACACCATATATTTT.

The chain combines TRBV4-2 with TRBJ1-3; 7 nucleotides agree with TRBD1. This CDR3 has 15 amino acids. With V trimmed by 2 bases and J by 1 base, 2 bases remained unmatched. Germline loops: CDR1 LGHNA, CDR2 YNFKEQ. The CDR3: CASSQSTGSGNTIYF. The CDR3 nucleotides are TGTGCCAGCAGCCAATCGACAGGGTCTGGAAACACCATATATTTT.

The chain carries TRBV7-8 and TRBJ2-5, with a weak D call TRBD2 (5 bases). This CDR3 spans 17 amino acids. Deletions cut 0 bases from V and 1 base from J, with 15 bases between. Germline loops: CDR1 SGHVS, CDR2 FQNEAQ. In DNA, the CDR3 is TGTGCCAGCAGCTTAGCCGATTTTTTGGACTTCCAAGAGACCCAGTACTTC. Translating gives CASSLADFLDFQETQYF.

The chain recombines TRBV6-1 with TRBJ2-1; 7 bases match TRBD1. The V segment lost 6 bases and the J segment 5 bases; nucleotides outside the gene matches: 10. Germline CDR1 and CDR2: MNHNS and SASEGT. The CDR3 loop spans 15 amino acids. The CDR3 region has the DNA TGTGCCAGCAGCGCGTCCGGGACAGCTAACAATGAGCAGTTCTTC. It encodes CASSASGTANNEQFF.

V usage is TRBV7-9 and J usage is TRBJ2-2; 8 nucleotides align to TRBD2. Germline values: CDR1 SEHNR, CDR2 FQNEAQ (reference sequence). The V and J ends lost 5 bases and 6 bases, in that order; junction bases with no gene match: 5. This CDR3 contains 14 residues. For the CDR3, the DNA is TGTGCCAGCAGCATGGGACTAGGGGCCGGGGAGCTGTTTTTT. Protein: CASSMGLGAGELFF. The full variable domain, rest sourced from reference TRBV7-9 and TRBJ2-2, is DTGVSQNPRHKITKRGQNVTFRCDPISEHNRLYWYRQTLGQGPEFLTYFQNEAQLEKSRLLSDRFSAERPKGSFSTLEIQRTEQGDSAMYLCASSMGLGAGELFFGEGSRLTVL.

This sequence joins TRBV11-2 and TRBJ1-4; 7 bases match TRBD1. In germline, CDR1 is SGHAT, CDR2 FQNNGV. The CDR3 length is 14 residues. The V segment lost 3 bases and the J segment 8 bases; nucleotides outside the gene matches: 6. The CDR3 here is CASSFAGGGEKLFF. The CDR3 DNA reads TGTGCCAGCAGCTTTGCAGGGGGAGGCGAAAAACTGTTTTTT. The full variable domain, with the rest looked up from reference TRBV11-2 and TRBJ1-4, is EAGVAQSPRYKIIEKRQSVAFWCNPISGHATLYWYQQILGQGPKLLIQFQNNGVVDDSQLPKDRFSAERLKGVDSTLKIQPAKLEDSAVYLCASSFAGGGEKLFFGSGTQLSVL.

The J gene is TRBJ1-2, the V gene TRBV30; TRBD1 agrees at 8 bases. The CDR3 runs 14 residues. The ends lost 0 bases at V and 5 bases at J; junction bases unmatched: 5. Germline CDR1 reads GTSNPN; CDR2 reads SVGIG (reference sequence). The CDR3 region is CAWSVTGGRYGYTF. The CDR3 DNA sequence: TGTGCCTGGAGTGTTACAGGGGGTCGATATGGCTACACCTTC.

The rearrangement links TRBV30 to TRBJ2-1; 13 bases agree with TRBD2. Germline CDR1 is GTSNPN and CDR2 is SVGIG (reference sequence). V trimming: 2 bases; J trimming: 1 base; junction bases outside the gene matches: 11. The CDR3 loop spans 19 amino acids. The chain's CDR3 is CAWSSRTSGSYGSYNEQFF. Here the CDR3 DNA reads TGTGCCTGGAGTTCAAGGACTAGCGGGAGTTACGGGTCCTACAATGAGCAGTTCTTC.

CDR3 bases: TGTGCCAGCAGAACCTCGGGACACTTAAACACCGGGGAGCTGTTTTTT. It specifies CASRTSGHLNTGELFF. The chain recombines TRBV27 with TRBJ2-2, with D perhaps TRBD1 (6 bases). The CDR3 covers 16 residues. The germline gives CDR1 MNHEY, CDR2 SMNVEV (reference sequence). V shed 6 bases and J shed 2 bases, with 16 bases lying between them.

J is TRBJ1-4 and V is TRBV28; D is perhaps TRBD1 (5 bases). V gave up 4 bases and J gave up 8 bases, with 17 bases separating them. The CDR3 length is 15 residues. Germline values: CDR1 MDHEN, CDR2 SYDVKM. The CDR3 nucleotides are TGTGCCAGCAGTTCAGTACTCAGGGCGGGGGAAAAACTGTTTTTT. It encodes CASSSVLRAGEKLFF.

CDR3 coding DNA: TGTGCCAGCAGTATGTCATTCAACACTGAAGCTTTCTTT. This encodes CASSMSFNTEAFF. The chain recombines TRBV2 with TRBJ1-1; the D is unclear. CDR3 length equals 13 residues. In germline, CDR1 is SNHLY, CDR2 FYNNEI. Between the trimmed V and J ends, which lost 5 bases and 2 bases, there was a span of 9 bases.

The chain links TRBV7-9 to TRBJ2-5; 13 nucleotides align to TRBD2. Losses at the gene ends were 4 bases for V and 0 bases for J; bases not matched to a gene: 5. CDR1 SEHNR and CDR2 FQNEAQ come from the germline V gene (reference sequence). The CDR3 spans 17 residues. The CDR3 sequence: CASSWGLAGPYQETQYF. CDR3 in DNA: TGTGCCAGCAGCTGGGGACTAGCGGGGCCGTACCAAGAGACCCAGTACTTC.

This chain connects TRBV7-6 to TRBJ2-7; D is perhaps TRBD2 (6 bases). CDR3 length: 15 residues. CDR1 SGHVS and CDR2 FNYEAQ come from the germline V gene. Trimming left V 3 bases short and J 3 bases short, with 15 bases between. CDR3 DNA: TGTGCCAGCAGCTTTGGGCGGGGCTGGGACTACGAGCAGTACTTC. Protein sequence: CASSFGRGWDYEQYF.

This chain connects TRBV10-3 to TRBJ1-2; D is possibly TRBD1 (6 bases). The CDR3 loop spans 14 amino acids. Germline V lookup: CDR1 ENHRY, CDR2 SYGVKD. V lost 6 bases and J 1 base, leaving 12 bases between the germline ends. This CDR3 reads CAIRPQDSNYGYTF. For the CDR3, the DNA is TGTGCCATCAGGCCCCAGGACAGTAACTATGGCTACACCTTC.

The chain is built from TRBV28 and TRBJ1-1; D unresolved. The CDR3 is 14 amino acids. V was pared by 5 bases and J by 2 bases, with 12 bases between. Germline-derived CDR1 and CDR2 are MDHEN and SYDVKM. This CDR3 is CASSPPTLNTEAFF. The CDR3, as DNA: TGTGCCAGCAGTCCACCAACCCTAAACACTGAAGCTTTCTTT.

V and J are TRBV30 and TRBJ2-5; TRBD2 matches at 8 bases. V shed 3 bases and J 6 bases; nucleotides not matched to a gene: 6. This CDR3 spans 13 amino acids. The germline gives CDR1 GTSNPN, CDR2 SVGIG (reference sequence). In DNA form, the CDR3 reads TGTGCCTGGAGCAACGGGGGGGAGAAGACCCAGTACTTC. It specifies CAWSNGGEKTQYF.

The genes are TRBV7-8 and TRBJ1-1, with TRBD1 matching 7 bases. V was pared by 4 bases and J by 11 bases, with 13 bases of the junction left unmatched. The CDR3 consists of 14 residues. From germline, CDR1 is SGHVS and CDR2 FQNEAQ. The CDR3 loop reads CASSSPNRGDAAFF. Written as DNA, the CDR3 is TGTGCCAGCAGCTCCCCAAACAGGGGTGATGCGGCTTTCTTT.

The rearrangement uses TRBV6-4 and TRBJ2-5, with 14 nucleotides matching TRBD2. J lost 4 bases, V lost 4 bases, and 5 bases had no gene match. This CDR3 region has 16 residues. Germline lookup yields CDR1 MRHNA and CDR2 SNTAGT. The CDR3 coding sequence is TGTGCCAGCAGTGGGGGGACTAGCGGGGGTGGAGAGACCCAGTACTTC. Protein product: CASSGGTSGGGETQYF.

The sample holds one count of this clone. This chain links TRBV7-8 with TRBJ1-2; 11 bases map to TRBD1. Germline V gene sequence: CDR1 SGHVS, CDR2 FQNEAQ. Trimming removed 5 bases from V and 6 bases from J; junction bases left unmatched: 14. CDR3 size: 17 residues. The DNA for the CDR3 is TGTGCCAGCAGCCAACGGACAGGGGGCCTTACAATCCATGGCTACACCTTC. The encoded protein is CASSQRTGGLTIHGYTF.

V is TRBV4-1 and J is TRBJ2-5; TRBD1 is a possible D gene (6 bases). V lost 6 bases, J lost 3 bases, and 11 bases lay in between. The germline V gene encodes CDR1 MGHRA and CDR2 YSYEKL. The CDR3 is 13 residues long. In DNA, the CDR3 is TGCGCCAGCAGTGCTCGGACAGAAGAGACCCAGTACTTC. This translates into CASSARTEETQYF.